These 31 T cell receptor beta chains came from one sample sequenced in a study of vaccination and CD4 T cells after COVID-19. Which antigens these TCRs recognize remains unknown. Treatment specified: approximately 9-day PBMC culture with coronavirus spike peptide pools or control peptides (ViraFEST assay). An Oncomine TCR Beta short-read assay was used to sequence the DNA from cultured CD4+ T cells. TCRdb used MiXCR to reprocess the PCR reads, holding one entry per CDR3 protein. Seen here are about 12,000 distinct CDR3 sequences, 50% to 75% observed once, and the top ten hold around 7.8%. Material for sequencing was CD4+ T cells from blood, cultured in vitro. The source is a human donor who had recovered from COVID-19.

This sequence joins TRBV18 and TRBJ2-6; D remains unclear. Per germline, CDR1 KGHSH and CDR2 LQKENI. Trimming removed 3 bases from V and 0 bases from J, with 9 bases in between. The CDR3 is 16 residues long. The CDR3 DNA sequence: TGTGCCAGCTCACCTAGACTGAACTCTGGGGCCAACGTCCTGACTTTC. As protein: CASSPRLNSGANVLTF.

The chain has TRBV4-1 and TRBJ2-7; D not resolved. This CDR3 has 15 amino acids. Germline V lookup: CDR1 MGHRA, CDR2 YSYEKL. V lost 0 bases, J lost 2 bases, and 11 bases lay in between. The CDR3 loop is CASSQEGTSAYEQYF. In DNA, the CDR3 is TGCGCCAGCAGCCAAGAAGGTACATCGGCCTACGAGCAGTACTTC.

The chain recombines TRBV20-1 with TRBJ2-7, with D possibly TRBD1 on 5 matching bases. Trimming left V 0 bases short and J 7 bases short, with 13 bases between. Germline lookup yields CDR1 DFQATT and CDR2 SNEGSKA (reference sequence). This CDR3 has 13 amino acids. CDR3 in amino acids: CSAREPARGEQYF. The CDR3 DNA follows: TGCAGTGCTAGAGAACCAGCTAGGGGTGAGCAGTACTTC.

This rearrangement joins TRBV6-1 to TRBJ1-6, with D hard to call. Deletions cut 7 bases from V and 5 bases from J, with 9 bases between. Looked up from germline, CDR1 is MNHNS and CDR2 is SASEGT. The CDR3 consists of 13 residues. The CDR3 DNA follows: TGTGCCAGCAAGGTAACAGATAATTCACCCCTCCACTTT. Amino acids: CASKVTDNSPLHF.

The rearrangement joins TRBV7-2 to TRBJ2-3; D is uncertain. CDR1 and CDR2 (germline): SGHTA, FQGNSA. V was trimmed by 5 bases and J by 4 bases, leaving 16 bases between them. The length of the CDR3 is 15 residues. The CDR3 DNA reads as TGTGCCAGCAGCCCCCGCCGGACCGGAGCAGATACGCAGTATTTT. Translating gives CASSPRRTGADTQYF.

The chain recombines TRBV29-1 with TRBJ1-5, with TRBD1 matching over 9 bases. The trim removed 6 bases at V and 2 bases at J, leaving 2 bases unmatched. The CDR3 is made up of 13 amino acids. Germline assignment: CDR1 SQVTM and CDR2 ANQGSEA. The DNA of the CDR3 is TGCAGCGTCCGGACAGGGGGCAATCAGCCCCAGCATTTT. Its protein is CSVRTGGNQPQHF.

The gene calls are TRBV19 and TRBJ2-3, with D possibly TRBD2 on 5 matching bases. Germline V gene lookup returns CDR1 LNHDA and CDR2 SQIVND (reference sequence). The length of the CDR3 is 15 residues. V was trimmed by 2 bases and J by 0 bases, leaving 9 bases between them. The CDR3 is CASSIQAVSTDTQYF. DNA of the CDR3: TGTGCCAGTAGTATACAAGCGGTTAGCACAGATACGCAGTATTTT.

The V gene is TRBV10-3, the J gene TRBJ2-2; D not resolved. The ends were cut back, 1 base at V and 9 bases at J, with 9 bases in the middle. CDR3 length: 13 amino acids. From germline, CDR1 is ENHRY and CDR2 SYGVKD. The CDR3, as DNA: TGTGCCATCAGTGAGTTTATGCAACGGGAGCTGTTTTTT. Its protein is CAISEFMQRELFF.

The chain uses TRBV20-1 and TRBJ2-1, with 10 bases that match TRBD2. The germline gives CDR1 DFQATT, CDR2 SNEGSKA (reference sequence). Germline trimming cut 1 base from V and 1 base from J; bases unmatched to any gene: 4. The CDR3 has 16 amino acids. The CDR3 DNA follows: TGCAGTGCTAGAGGGACTAGCGGAGATTCCTACAATGAGCAGTTCTTC. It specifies CSARGTSGDSYNEQFF.

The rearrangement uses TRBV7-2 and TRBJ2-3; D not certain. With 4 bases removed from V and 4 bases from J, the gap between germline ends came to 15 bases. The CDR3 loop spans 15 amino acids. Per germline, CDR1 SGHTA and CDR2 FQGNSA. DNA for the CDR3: TGTGCCAGCAGCTACCCTGGTAGTTTATCAGATACGCAGTATTTT. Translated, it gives CASSYPGSLSDTQYF.

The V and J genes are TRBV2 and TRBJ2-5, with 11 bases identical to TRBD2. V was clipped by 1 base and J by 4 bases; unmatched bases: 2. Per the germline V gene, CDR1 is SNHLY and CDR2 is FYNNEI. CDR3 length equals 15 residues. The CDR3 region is CASSEGLAGGETQYF. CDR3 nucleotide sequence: TGTGCCAGCAGTGAAGGGCTAGCGGGAGGAGAGACCCAGTACTTC.

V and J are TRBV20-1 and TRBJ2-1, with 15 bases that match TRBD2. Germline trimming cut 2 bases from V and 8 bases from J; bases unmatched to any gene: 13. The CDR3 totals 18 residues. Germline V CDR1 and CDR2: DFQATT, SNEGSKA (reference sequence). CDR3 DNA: TGCAGTGCTAGAATTCGGACTAGCGGGAGGGCCCGTTACGATGAGCAGTTCTTC. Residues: CSARIRTSGRARYDEQFF.

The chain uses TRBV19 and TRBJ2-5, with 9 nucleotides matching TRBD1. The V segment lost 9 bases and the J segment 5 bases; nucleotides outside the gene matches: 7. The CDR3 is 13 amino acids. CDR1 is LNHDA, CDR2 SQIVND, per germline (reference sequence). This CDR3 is CASATGGAETQYF. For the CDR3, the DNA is TGTGCCAGCGCAACAGGGGGCGCGGAGACCCAGTACTTC.

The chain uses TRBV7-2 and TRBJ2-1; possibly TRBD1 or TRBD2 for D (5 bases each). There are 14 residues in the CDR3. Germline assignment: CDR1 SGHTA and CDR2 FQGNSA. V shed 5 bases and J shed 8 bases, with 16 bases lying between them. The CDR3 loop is CASSPRGSAHEQFF. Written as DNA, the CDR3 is TGTGCCAGCAGCCCCCGGGGCAGCGCGCATGAGCAGTTCTTC.

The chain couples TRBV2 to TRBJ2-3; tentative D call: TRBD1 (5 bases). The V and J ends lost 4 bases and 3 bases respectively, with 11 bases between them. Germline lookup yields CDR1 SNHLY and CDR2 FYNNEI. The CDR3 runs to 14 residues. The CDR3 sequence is CASSVGLGTDTQYF. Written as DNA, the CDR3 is TGTGCCAGCAGTGTGGGGCTAGGGACAGATACGCAGTATTTT. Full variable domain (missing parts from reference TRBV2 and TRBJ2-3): EPEVTQTPSHQVTQMGQEVILRCVPISNHLYFYWYRQILGQKVEFLVSFYNNEISEKSEIFDDQFSVERPDGSNFTLKIRSTKLEDSAMYFCASSVGLGTDTQYFGPGTRLTVL.

CDR3 DNA: TGTGCCAGCACCGTGATAGCCACTGAAGCTTTCTTT. This gives the protein CASTVIATEAFF. The rearrangement joins TRBV2 to TRBJ1-1; D is unresolved. V was trimmed by 7 bases and J by 4 bases, leaving 10 bases between them. Germline V gives CDR1 SNHLY, CDR2 FYNNEI. CDR3 length: 12 amino acids. Full variable domain (outside the CDR3, taken from reference TRBV2 and TRBJ1-1): EPEVTQTPSHQVTQMGQEVILRCVPISNHLYFYWYRQILGQKVEFLVSFYNNEISEKSEIFDDQFSVERPDGSNFTLKIRSTKLEDSAMYFCASTVIATEAFFGQGTRLTVV.

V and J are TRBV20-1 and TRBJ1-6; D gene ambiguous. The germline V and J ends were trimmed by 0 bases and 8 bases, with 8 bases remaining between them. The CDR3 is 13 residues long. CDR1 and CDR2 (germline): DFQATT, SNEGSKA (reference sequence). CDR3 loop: CSAREIIYSPLHF. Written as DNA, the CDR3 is TGCAGTGCTAGAGAAATAATTTATTCACCCCTCCACTTT.

CDR3 in DNA: TGTGCCAACAACAAAGGCCGCGACGATACGCAGTATTTT. Its translation: CANNKGRDDTQYF. The genes are TRBV5-8 and TRBJ2-3, with no clear D. The CDR3 runs 13 residues. CDR1 and CDR2 (germline): SGHTS, YDEGEE. V gave up 9 bases and J gave up 6 bases, with 17 bases separating them.

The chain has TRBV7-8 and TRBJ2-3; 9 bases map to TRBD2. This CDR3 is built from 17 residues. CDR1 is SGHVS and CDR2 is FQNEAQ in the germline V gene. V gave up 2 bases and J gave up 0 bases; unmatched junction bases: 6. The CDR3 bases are TGTGCCAGCAGCTTATGGTCTAGCGGGGCTAGCACAGATACGCAGTATTTT. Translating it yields CASSLWSSGASTDTQYF.

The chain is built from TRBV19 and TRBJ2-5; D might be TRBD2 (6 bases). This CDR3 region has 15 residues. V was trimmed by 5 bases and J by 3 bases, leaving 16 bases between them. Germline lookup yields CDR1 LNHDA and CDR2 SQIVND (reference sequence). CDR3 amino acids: CASSRNSGGEETQYF. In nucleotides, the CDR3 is TGTGCCAGTAGTCGTAATAGCGGAGGAGAAGAGACCCAGTACTTC.

This chain's CDR3 is CASSPGTSNIWELFF. In DNA, the CDR3 is TGTGCCAGCAGCCCCGGGACTAGCAACATCTGGGAGCTGTTTTTT. The chain combines TRBV11-2 with TRBJ2-2; 9 bases match TRBD2. Germline V lookup: CDR1 SGHAT, CDR2 FQNNGV. CDR3 length equals 15 residues. V lost 5 bases, J lost 9 bases, and 10 bases stayed unmatched.

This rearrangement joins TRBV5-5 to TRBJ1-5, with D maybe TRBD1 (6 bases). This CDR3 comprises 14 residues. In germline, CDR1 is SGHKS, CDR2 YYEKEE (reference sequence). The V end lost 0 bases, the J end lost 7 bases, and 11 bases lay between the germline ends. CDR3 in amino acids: CASSLDGGQQPQHF. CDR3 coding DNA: TGTGCCAGCAGCTTGGATGGGGGACAACAGCCCCAGCATTTT.

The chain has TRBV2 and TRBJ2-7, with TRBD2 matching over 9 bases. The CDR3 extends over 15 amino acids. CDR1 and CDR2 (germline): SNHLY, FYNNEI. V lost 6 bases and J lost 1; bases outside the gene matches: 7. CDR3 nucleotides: TGTGCCAGCAGCTCAACTAGCGGGCTTTCCTACGAGCAGTACTTC. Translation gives CASSSTSGLSYEQYF.

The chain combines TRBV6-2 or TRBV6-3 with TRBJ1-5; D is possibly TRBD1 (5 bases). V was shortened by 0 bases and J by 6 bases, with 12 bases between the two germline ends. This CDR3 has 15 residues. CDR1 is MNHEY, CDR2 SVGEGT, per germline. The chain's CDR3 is CASSYSLGGSQPQHF. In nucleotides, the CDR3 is TGTGCCAGCAGTTACTCTTTGGGGGGATCTCAGCCCCAGCATTTT.

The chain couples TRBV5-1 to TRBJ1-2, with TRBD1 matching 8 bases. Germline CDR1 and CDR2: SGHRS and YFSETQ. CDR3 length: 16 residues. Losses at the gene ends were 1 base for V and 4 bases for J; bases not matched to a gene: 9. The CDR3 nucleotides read TGCGCCAGCAGCTTGATGGGGGCCGGGACAGGCTATGGCTACACCTTC. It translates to CASSLMGAGTGYGYTF.

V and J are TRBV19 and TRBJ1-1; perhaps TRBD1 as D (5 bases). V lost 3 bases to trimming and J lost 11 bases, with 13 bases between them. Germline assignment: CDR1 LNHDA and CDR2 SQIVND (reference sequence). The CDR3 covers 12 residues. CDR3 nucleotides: TGTGCCAGTAGTATGGTTCGGCGGGGCGCTTTCTTT. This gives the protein CASSMVRRGAFF.

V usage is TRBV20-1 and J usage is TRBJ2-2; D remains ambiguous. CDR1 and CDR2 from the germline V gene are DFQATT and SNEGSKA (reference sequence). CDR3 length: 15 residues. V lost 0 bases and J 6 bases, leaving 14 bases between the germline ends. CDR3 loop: CSARDSTPPPGELFF. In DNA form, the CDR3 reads TGCAGTGCTAGAGATAGCACACCCCCGCCCGGGGAGCTGTTTTTT.

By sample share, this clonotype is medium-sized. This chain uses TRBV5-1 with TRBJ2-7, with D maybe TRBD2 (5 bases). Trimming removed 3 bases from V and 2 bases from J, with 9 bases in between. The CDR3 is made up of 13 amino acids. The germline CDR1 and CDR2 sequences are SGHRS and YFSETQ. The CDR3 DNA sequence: TGCGCCAGCAGCTCGCGGGTTCCCTACGAGCAGTACTTC. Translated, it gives CASSSRVPYEQYF.

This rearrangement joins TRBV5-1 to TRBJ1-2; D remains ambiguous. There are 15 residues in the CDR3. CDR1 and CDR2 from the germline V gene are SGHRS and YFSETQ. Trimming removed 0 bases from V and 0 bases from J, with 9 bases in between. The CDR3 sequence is CASSLDGGTNYGYTF. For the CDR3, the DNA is TGCGCCAGCAGCTTGGATGGCGGAACTAACTATGGCTACACCTTC.

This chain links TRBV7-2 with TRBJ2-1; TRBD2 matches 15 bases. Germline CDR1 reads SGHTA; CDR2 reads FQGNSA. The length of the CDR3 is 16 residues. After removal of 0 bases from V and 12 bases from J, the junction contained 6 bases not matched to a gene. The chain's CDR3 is CASSLAGLAGGPVQFF. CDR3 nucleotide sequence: TGTGCCAGCAGCTTAGCAGGACTAGCGGGAGGGCCGGTGCAGTTCTTC.

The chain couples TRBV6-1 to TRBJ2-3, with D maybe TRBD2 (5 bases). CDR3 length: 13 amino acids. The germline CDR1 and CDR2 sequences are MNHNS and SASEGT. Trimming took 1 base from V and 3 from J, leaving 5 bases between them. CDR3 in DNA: TGTGCCAGCAGTGAAGGGACTACAGATACGCAGTATTTT. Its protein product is CASSEGTTDTQYF.